The 9 T cell receptor beta chains presented below share a single source sample, sequenced in a study of breast tumors, draining lymph nodes, adjacent tissues. Axillary draining lymph nodes of breast cancer patients supplied the node samples. TCRdb processed the multiplex PCR reads anew with MiXCR; each CDR3 protein has one entry. The table lists about 200,000 distinct CDR3 sequences, around a third of them singletons. What was sequenced was axillary lymph node tissue. These receptors all stem from a female donor with breast cancer. Some clones in this sample may be carry-over from other donors' samples.

The CDR3 here is CATSDFQGSLAGGPDTQYF. The CDR3 DNA reads TGTGCCACCAGTGATTTTCAGGGATCGCTAGCGGGAGGCCCAGATACGCAGTATTTT. The V gene is TRBV24-1, the J gene TRBJ2-3; 11 nucleotides align to TRBD2. Trimming cost V 1 base and J 4 bases; bases outside gene matches: 12. This CDR3 is built from 19 residues. Germline CDR1 reads KGHDR; CDR2 reads SFDVKD.

This clonotype appeared many times. CDR3 sequence reads: CASTRLAGTGELFF. In nucleotides, the CDR3 is TGTGCCAGTACCAGACTAGCTGGAACCGGGGAGCTGTTTTTT. The chain carries TRBV19 and TRBJ2-2; 7 nucleotides match TRBD2. V was pared by 7 bases and J by 5 bases, with 7 bases of the junction left unmatched. The CDR3 covers 14 residues. Per germline, CDR1 LNHDA and CDR2 SQIVND (reference sequence). The full variable domain, in which reference TRBV19 and TRBJ2-2 provide the parts outside the CDR3, is DGGITQSPKYLFRKEGQNVTLSCEQNLNHDAMYWYRQDPGQGLRLIYYSQIVNDFQKGDIAEGYSVSREKKESFPLTVTSAQKNPTAFYLCASTRLAGTGELFFGEGSRLTVL.

The rearrangement links TRBV2 to TRBJ2-3, with 9 bases matching TRBD2. The CDR3 sequence is 20 residues long. Germline trimming cut 4 bases from V and 8 bases from J; bases unmatched to any gene: 25. Germline CDR1 SNHLY, CDR2 FYNNEI. CDR3 sequence: CASSVTIAGDNQETQGTQYF. CDR3 bases: TGTGCCAGCAGTGTAACCATAGCGGGGGACAACCAAGAGACCCAGGGTACGCAGTATTTT.

This clonotype was seen many times. The chain recombines TRBV12-3 or TRBV12-4 with TRBJ1-6; 9 bases are shared with TRBD1. Trimming cost V 7 bases and J 0 bases; bases outside gene matches: 7. The CDR3 has 17 residues. In nucleotides, the CDR3 is TGTGCCAGCACCCTACAGGGGGCCGGCTCCTATAATTCACCCCTCCACTTT. Translated: CASTLQGAGSYNSPLHF.

At least ten counts were recorded for this clonotype. This chain joins TRBV5-1 and TRBJ2-2; TRBD2 matches 9 bases. Germline V CDR1 and CDR2: SGHRS, YFSETQ. The CDR3 contains 16 residues. With V trimmed by 4 bases and J by 5 bases, 9 bases remained unmatched. The DNA of the CDR3 is TGCGCCAGCAGCCTTTCTAGCGGGGTAGGTACCGGGGAGCTGTTTTTT. Its translation is CASSLSSGVGTGELFF. Variable domain in full (rest from reference TRBV5-1 and TRBJ2-2): KAGVTQTPRYLIKTRGQQVTLSCSPISGHRSVSWYQQTPGQGLQFLFEYFSETQRNKGNFPGRFSGRQFSNSRSEMNVSTLELGDSALYLCASSLSSGVGTGELFFGEGSRLTVL.

The table lists this clonotype with many counts. This chain links TRBV19 with TRBJ1-5; no definite D call. Germline CDR1 and CDR2: LNHDA and SQIVND (reference sequence). Trimming left V 6 bases short and J 1 base short, with 10 bases between. This CDR3 has 14 residues. The CDR3 DNA sequence: TGTGCCAGTAGGAGCCGCGGGAGCAATCAGCCCCAGCATTTT. This sequence encodes CASRSRGSNQPQHF. Full variable domain (rest looked up from reference TRBV19 and TRBJ1-5): DGGITQSPKYLFRKEGQNVTLSCEQNLNHDAMYWYRQDPGQGLRLIYYSQIVNDFQKGDIAEGYSVSREKKESFPLTVTSAQKNPTAFYLCASRSRGSNQPQHFGDGTRLSIL.

This clonotype occurred many times. The chain joins TRBV2 to TRBJ2-5; 7 nucleotides line up with TRBD1. V dropped 11 bases and J dropped 3; count of bases not matched to a gene: 9. The CDR3 sequence is 13 residues long. Germline CDR1 reads SNHLY; CDR2 reads FYNNEI. The CDR3 sequence is CAGRQGLEETQYF. The DNA for the CDR3 is TGTGCCGGACGACAGGGCTTGGAAGAGACCCAGTACTTC.

This clonotype was observed many times. The chain uses TRBV20-1 and TRBJ2-3, with 7 bases fitting TRBD2. Germline V gene data show CDR1 as DFQATT and CDR2 as SNEGSKA (reference sequence). There are 15 residues in the CDR3. Trimming took 3 bases from V and 0 from J; bases not matched to a gene: 6. The DNA for the CDR3 is TGCAGTGCTAGGGAGCGGGGCGCTAGCACAGATACGCAGTATTTT. Its protein product is CSARERGASTDTQYF.

This clonotype appeared a few times. The J gene is TRBJ2-2, the V gene TRBV6-5, with D perhaps matching TRBD1 or TRBD2 (5 bases each). Germline V gives CDR1 MNHEY, CDR2 SVGAGI. The length of the CDR3 is 15 residues. Trimming cost V 4 bases and J 8 bases, with 17 bases left between them. The CDR3 bases are TGTGCCAGCAGTTCCCTAGCTGCGAACAGGGGGGAGCTGTTTTTT. The encoded protein is CASSSLAANRGELFF.